These 30 T cell receptor beta chains share one sample of origin, sequenced in a study of T cell changes during pregnancy in multiple sclerosis. Profiled with immunoSEQ multiplex PCR; TCRdb holds only in-frame clones, not every one. The sample shows just under 80,000 clones, approximately 92% of them seen only once. The sample in question was peripheral blood, obtained in the first trimester of pregnancy. The receptors here all came from a female donor with multiple sclerosis, enrolled in a pregnancy study.

The CDR3 region has the DNA TGTGCCAGCAGTTTTACAGGGGGACTCACAGATACGCAGTATTTT. Protein sequence: CASSFTGGLTDTQYF. V is TRBV5-4 and J is TRBJ2-3; the match to TRBD1 covers 8 bases. Germline loops: CDR1 SGHNT, CDR2 YYREEE (reference sequence). V gave up 5 bases and J gave up 2 bases; unmatched junction bases: 7. CDR3 size: 15 residues. Based on the CDR3 plus reference TRBV5-4 and TRBJ2-3, the full variable domain is ETGVTQSPTHLIKTRGQQVTLRCSSQSGHNTVSWYQQALGQGPQFIFQYYREEENGRGNFPPRFSGLQFPNYSSELNVNALELDDSALYLCASSFTGGLTDTQYFGPGTRLTVL.

The chain combines TRBV28 with TRBJ2-1, with TRBD1 identical over 7 bases. The CDR3 extends over 15 amino acids. V lost 3 bases and J lost 5; bases outside the gene matches: 7. From germline, CDR1 is MDHEN and CDR2 SYDVKM. CDR3 coding DNA: TGTGCCAGCAGTTTTGACAGGGTTGGAGACAATGAGCAGTTCTTC. Its translation is CASSFDRVGDNEQFF.

The chain is built from TRBV7-8 and TRBJ2-2; 10 bases are a match to TRBD1. Per the germline V gene, CDR1 is SGHVS and CDR2 is FQNEAQ. V lost 0 bases to trimming and J lost 3 bases; unmatched junction nucleotides: 7. The CDR3 spans 18 residues. This CDR3 is CASSLAPRQGADTGELFF. DNA of the CDR3: TGTGCCAGCAGCTTAGCGCCCAGACAGGGGGCGGACACCGGGGAGCTGTTTTTT.

The chain joins TRBV27 to TRBJ1-5; 7 bases fit TRBD1. Germline values: CDR1 MNHEY, CDR2 SMNVEV (reference sequence). Trimming removed 7 bases from V and 7 bases from J; junction bases left unmatched: 7. The CDR3 is 13 residues long. In DNA form, the CDR3 reads TGTGCCAGCAAGGGACAGATAGGGCAGCCCCAGCATTTT. Translated: CASKGQIGQPQHF.

The chain recombines TRBV27 with TRBJ2-1; 11 bases align to TRBD1. CDR1 is MNHEY, CDR2 SMNVEV, per germline (reference sequence). The CDR3 totals 15 residues. Trimming cost V 5 bases and J 3 bases; bases outside gene matches: 3. CDR3 protein: CASSPGTGGYNEQFF. Written as DNA, the CDR3 is TGTGCCAGCAGTCCCGGGACAGGGGGCTACAATGAGCAGTTCTTC.

V and J are TRBV9 and TRBJ2-1; possible D gene TRBD2, 5 bases. CDR1 and CDR2 from the germline V gene are SGDLS and YYNGEE. The CDR3 is 13 residues long. Trimming shortened V by 3 bases and J by 12 bases, and 16 bases separated the two germline ends. The CDR3: CASSAGKDLWQFF. CDR3 bases: TGTGCCAGCAGCGCTGGAAAGGACTTGTGGCAGTTCTTC.

This clone was detected only once. The V and J genes are TRBV6-1 and TRBJ2-7, with 7 bases that match TRBD1. Trimming took 2 bases from V and 2 from J; bases not matched to a gene: 6. CDR3 length: 15 residues. The V gene's germline CDR1 is MNHNS and CDR2 SASEGT. CDR3 region: CASSEYGDSPYEQYF. CDR3 bases: TGTGCCAGCAGTGAATACGGGGACAGTCCCTACGAGCAGTACTTC.

This chain uses TRBV5-1 with TRBJ1-1; 7 nucleotides line up with TRBD1. Germline V gene data show CDR1 as SGHRS and CDR2 as YFSETQ. This CDR3 is built from 13 residues. V shed 2 bases and J 7 bases; nucleotides not matched to a gene: 5. CDR3 loop: CASSFTGALEAFF. CDR3 DNA: TGCGCCAGCAGCTTCACAGGGGCCCTTGAAGCTTTCTTT.

A single count supports this clone. The chain links TRBV19 to TRBJ2-1; 7 positions agree with TRBD2. Germline V gene data show CDR1 as LNHDA and CDR2 as SQIVND (reference sequence). J was trimmed by 2 bases and V by 2 bases; bases with no gene match: 6. The CDR3 spans 16 residues. As DNA, the CDR3 is TGTGCCAGTAGTATAAGCTTCGGGAGGCCCTACAATGAGCAGTTCTTC. Translating gives CASSISFGRPYNEQFF.

The chain is built from TRBV19 and TRBJ1-2; D gene uncertain. Germline lookup yields CDR1 LNHDA and CDR2 SQIVND (reference sequence). The CDR3 has 14 amino acids. Trimming pared 3 bases from V and 5 bases from J, leaving 13 bases between. CDR3 DNA sequence: TGTGCCAGTAGTATGCTTCCTGGAGGGTATGGCTACACCTTC. Protein: CASSMLPGGYGYTF.

This clone has only one observation. The rearrangement joins TRBV28 to TRBJ1-3; D is unclear. V was cut by 2 bases and J by 2 bases, with 10 bases left in between. CDR3 length: 15 amino acids. Germline V gene lookup returns CDR1 MDHEN and CDR2 SYDVKM. In DNA form, the CDR3 reads TGTGCCAGCAGTTTAAGGCGGGTACCTGGAAACACCATATATTTT. Its translation: CASSLRRVPGNTIYF.

The V and J genes are TRBV30 and TRBJ1-5, with 11 bases that match TRBD1. Germline CDR1 reads GTSNPN; CDR2 reads SVGIG (reference sequence). The V segment lost 4 bases and the J segment 2 bases; nucleotides outside the gene matches: 4. This CDR3 is built from 15 residues. This chain's CDR3 is CAWKGQGVGNQPQHF. For the CDR3, the DNA is TGTGCCTGGAAGGGACAGGGGGTCGGCAATCAGCCCCAGCATTTT.

The chain uses TRBV19 and TRBJ2-2; TRBD2 agrees at 7 bases. V was clipped by 5 bases and J by 3 bases; unmatched bases: 9. The CDR3 spans 16 residues. In germline, CDR1 is LNHDA, CDR2 SQIVND (reference sequence). CDR3 sequence: CASSPRGGRDTGELFF. The CDR3, as DNA: TGTGCCAGTAGTCCTCGTGGGGGGAGGGACACCGGGGAGCTGTTTTTT.

The rearrangement uses TRBV5-8 and TRBJ2-3; D ambiguous. CDR3 length: 17 residues. From germline, CDR1 is SGHTS and CDR2 YDEGEE. V lost 0 bases to trimming and J lost 6 bases, with 20 bases between them. This CDR3 is CASSLADVRLMPDTQYF. CDR3 nucleotides: TGTGCCAGCAGCTTGGCCGATGTTCGACTCATGCCCGATACGCAGTATTTT.

V and J are TRBV9 and TRBJ2-1; D gene ambiguous. The CDR3 is 13 amino acids. CDR1 and CDR2 from the germline V gene are SGDLS and YYNGEE. The ends were cut back, 4 bases at V and 9 bases at J, with 14 bases in the middle. The CDR3 DNA is TGTGCCAGCAGCCTATCCGGTTCGAGTGAGCAGTTCTTC. This gives the protein CASSLSGSSEQFF.

The chain couples TRBV7-2 to TRBJ2-3; D unresolved. V shed 7 bases and J shed 3 bases, with 11 bases lying between them. The CDR3 loop spans 13 amino acids. Germline loops: CDR1 SGHTA, CDR2 FQGNSA. The CDR3 spells CASTPIRTDTQYF. CDR3 DNA sequence: TGTGCCAGCACCCCGATTCGGACAGATACGCAGTATTTT.

The V and J genes are TRBV29-1 and TRBJ2-1; 9 nucleotides line up with TRBD1. This CDR3 has 14 residues. The germline gives CDR1 SQVTM, CDR2 ANQGSEA. After removal of 5 bases from V and 8 bases from J, the junction contained 10 bases not matched to a gene. DNA of the CDR3: TGCAGCGTTTCGGGACAGGGACAGTATGATGAGCAGTTCTTC. Its translation is CSVSGQGQYDEQFF.

This sequence joins TRBV27 and TRBJ1-5; the match to TRBD1 covers 8 bases. The CDR3 has 16 amino acids. CDR1 is MNHEY and CDR2 is SMNVEV in the germline V gene (reference sequence). After removal of 2 bases from V and 4 bases from J, the junction contained 7 bases not matched to a gene. Here the CDR3 DNA reads TGTGCCAGCAGTTTAAAGGGCGGACAGGGAAATCAGCCCCAGCATTTT. As protein: CASSLKGGQGNQPQHF.

This chain links TRBV7-2 with TRBJ1-1; D not resolved. CDR1 SGHTA and CDR2 FQGNSA come from the germline V gene. Deletions cut 5 bases from V and 1 base from J, with 14 bases between. The CDR3 loop spans 15 amino acids. This CDR3 reads CASSPGGWENTEAFF. DNA for the CDR3: TGTGCCAGCAGCCCAGGCGGGTGGGAGAACACTGAAGCTTTCTTT.

V usage is TRBV6-5 and J usage is TRBJ1-1, with D possibly matching TRBD1 (5 bases). Germline-derived CDR1 and CDR2 are MNHEY and SVGAGI. V was trimmed by 2 bases and J by 1 base, leaving 8 bases between them. The CDR3 spans 14 residues. Here the CDR3 DNA reads TGTGCCAGCAGTTACGCAGGGCAGAACACTGAAGCTTTCTTT. Translated: CASSYAGQNTEAFF.

The chain uses TRBV11-2 and TRBJ2-3, with D tentatively TRBD2 (7 bases). CDR3 length equals 16 residues. V gave up 2 bases and J gave up 2 bases, with 14 bases separating them. Per germline, CDR1 SGHAT and CDR2 FQNNGV. CDR3 sequence: CASSLRRGPPTDTQYF. The CDR3 DNA reads as TGTGCCAGCAGCTTAAGGCGGGGGCCCCCCACAGATACGCAGTATTTT.

The rearrangement joins TRBV2 to TRBJ2-3, with 12 bases matching TRBD2. V was clipped by 6 bases and J by 3 bases; unmatched bases: 7. Germline lookup yields CDR1 SNHLY and CDR2 FYNNEI. This CDR3 region has 16 residues. The CDR3 here is CASSLTSGSWTDTQYF. CDR3 sequence (DNA): TGTGCCAGCAGCTTGACTAGCGGGAGTTGGACAGATACGCAGTATTTT.

This clone was detected once. The chain joins TRBV2 to TRBJ1-1; 10 bases agree with TRBD1. The junction had 12 bases not matched to a gene; V was cut back by 4 bases and J by 4 bases. Germline loops: CDR1 SNHLY, CDR2 FYNNEI. The CDR3 consists of 17 residues. In nucleotides, the CDR3 is TGTGCCAGCAGTGGGGGGGACAGGGGTGTACTGGGCACTGAAGCTTTCTTT. This translates into CASSGGDRGVLGTEAFF. Based on the CDR3 plus reference TRBV2 and TRBJ1-1, the full variable domain is EPEVTQTPSHQVTQMGQEVILRCVPISNHLYFYWYRQILGQKVEFLVSFYNNEISEKSEIFDDQFSVERPDGSNFTLKIRSTKLEDSAMYFCASSGGDRGVLGTEAFFGQGTRLTVV.

The rearrangement joins TRBV28 to TRBJ2-1; 7 bases map to TRBD2. The CDR3 runs 15 residues. Trimming took 6 bases from V and 6 from J; bases not matched to a gene: 11. Germline V gene sequence: CDR1 MDHEN, CDR2 SYDVKM. The CDR3 DNA follows: TGTGCCAGCAGCGCGGGAGCCGGGCTGCCCAATGAGCAGTTCTTC. This encodes CASSAGAGLPNEQFF.

The chain couples TRBV27 to TRBJ1-1; 9 bases align to TRBD1. V lost 6 bases to trimming and J lost 4 bases; unmatched junction nucleotides: 12. The CDR3 length is 16 residues. Germline V gives CDR1 MNHEY, CDR2 SMNVEV (reference sequence). DNA for the CDR3: TGTGCCAGCAGGCTCACAGGGGGCCCTAAGGGCACTGAAGCTTTCTTT. It codes for CASRLTGGPKGTEAFF.

The V gene is TRBV9, the J gene TRBJ2-7; the D gene is possibly TRBD1 (6 bases). V was cut by 4 bases and J by 8 bases, with 16 bases left in between. The CDR3 length is 13 residues. CDR1 SGDLS and CDR2 YYNGEE come from the germline V gene. Here the CDR3 reads CASSPTGIGQQYF. As DNA, the CDR3 is TGTGCCAGCAGCCCGACAGGAATCGGGCAGCAGTACTTC.

The chain uses TRBV5-1 and TRBJ2-2; 10 positions agree with TRBD2. The CDR3 is 17 residues long. The V segment lost 0 bases and the J segment 3 bases; nucleotides outside the gene matches: 5. Germline CDR1 SGHRS, CDR2 YFSETQ. The CDR3 DNA reads TGCGCCAGCAGCTTGGCCCCCCTAGCGGGGGACACCGGGGAGCTGTTTTTT. This translates into CASSLAPLAGDTGELFF. The full variable domain, completed using reference TRBV5-1 and TRBJ2-2, is KAGVTQTPRYLIKTRGQQVTLSCSPISGHRSVSWYQQTPGQGLQFLFEYFSETQRNKGNFPGRFSGRQFSNSRSEMNVSTLELGDSALYLCASSLAPLAGDTGELFFGEGSRLTVL.

The chain combines TRBV7-2 with TRBJ2-3; 7 bases agree with TRBD1. Germline CDR1 reads SGHTA; CDR2 reads FQGNSA. CDR3 length: 13 amino acids. J lost 7 bases, V lost 4 bases, and 5 bases had no gene match. CDR3 sequence: CASSSSTGNTQYF. The CDR3 coding sequence is TGTGCCAGCAGCTCCTCGACAGGGAATACGCAGTATTTT.

This rearrangement joins TRBV11-3 to TRBJ1-1, with D possibly TRBD1 on 5 matching bases. Trimming stripped 5 bases from V and 5 bases from J, with 15 bases between. The CDR3 sequence is 14 residues long. The germline V gene encodes CDR1 SGHNT and CDR2 YENEEA. The CDR3 spells CASSQSGGLTEAFF. Written as DNA, the CDR3 is TGTGCCAGCAGCCAGAGCGGGGGTCTGACTGAAGCTTTCTTT.

V is TRBV12-1 and J is TRBJ2-1; the D call in the table, TRBD2, was not verified against the DNA. TRBV12-1 is a pseudogene. The CDR3 spans 18 residues. The CDR3 DNA sequence: TGTGCCAGCAGCTTTGCGCTAGCGGGAGGGCCGCAACACAATGAGCAGTTCTTC. This gives the protein CASSFALAGGPQHNEQFF.